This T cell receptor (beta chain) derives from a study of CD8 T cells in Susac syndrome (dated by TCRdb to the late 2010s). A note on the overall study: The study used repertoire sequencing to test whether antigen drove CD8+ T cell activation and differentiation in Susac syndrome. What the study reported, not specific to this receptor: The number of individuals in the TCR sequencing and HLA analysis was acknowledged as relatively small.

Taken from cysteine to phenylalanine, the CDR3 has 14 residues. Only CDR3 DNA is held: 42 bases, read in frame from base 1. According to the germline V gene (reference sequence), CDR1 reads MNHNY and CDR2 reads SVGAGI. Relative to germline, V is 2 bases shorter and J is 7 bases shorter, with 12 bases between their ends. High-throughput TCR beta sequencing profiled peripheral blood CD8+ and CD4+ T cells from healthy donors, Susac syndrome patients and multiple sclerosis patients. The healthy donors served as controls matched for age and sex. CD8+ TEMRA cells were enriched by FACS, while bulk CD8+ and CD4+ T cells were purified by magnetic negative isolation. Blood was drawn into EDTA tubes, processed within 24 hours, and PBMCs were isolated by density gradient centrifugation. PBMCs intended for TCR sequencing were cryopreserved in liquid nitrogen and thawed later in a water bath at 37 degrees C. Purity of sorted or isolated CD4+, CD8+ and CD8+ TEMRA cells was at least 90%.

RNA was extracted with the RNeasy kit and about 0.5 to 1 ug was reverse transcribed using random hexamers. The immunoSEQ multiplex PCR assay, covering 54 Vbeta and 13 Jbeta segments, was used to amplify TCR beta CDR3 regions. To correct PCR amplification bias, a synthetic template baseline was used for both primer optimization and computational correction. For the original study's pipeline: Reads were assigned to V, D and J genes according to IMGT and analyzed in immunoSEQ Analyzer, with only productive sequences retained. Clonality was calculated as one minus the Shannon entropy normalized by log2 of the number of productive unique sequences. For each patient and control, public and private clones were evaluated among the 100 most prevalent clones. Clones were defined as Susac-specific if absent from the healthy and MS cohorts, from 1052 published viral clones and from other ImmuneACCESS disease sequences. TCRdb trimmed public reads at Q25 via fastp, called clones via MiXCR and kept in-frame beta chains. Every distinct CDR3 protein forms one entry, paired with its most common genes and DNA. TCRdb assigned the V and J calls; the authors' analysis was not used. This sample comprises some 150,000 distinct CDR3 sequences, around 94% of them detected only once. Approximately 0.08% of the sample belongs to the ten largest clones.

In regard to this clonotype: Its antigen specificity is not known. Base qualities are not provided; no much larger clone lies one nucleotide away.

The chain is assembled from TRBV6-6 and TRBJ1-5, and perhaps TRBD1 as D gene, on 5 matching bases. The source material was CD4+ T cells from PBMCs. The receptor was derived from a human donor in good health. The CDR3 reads CASSYPGGGQPQHF. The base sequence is TGTGCCAGCAGTTACCCCGGGGGGGGGCAGCCCCAGCATTTT.